Each of the 2 T cell receptor beta chains below was sequenced from the same sample in a study of shared clonotypes between healthy human individuals. This table comes from immunoSEQ multiplex PCR, and its TCRdb copy is limited to in-frame clones, with some not included. The sample includes some 2,400,000 clones, 95% of them seen just once. Specimen: naive CD4+ T cells sorted from blood. As for subset: CD45RA+ positively selected. Receptors originate from a man aged 18-30 years in good health.

CDR3 residues: CAISESHTAEAFF. DNA for the CDR3: TGTGCCATCAGTGAGAGTCATACAGCTGAAGCTTTCTTT. The chain is built from TRBV10-3 and TRBJ1-1; D unclear. The CDR3 has 13 amino acids. V was pared by 2 bases and J by 6 bases, with 10 bases between. Per the germline V gene, CDR1 is ENHRY and CDR2 is SYGVKD.

The rearrangement uses TRBV28 and TRBJ2-7; D unclear. The germline V gene has CDR1 MDHEN and CDR2 SYDVKM. The CDR3 spans 14 residues. The ends were cut back, 3 bases at V and 2 bases at J, with 11 bases in the middle. The DNA of the CDR3 is TGTGCCAGCAGTTTCCCTATGATCCCCTACGAGCAGTACTTC. Translation: CASSFPMIPYEQYF.